The clone carrying this T cell receptor (beta chain) was counted a single time. Its antigen is still unknown. The source of the sample is a study of OX40 agonist ivuxolimab in advanced cancers. Study summary: Prior anti-PD-1, anti-PD-L1 or anti-CTLA-4 therapy did not bar entry, and roughly 40% had some. Partial responses, seen in three patients, involved one hepatocellular carcinoma and two cutaneous melanomas. Findings and caveats of the study: With doses of 0.1-3.0 mg/kg, partial responders showed among the lowest clonal expansion.

Patients were ineligible given autoimmune disease history or systemic immunosuppression. The repertoire was sequenced with immunoSEQ multiplex PCR; TCRdb's copy has only in-frame clones and lacks some. This sample has about 10,000 clones, with 86% found just once. CDR1 is SGHRS and CDR2 is YFSETQ in the germline V gene. The CDR3 totals 16 residues. Trimming removed 0 bases from V and 3 bases from J, with 16 bases in between. The TCR comes from an adult with an advanced solid tumor such as melanoma, head and neck, liver or kidney cancer. This rearrangement joins TRBV5-1 to TRBJ2-7, with D uncertain. Sequences were derived from CD4+ or CD8+ T cells sorted from blood, sampled in a trial of the OX40 agonist ivuxolimab. The chain's CDR3 is CASSLALTPNLYEQYF. Here the CDR3 DNA reads TGCGCCAGCAGCTTGGCCTTGACTCCCAACCTCTACGAGCAGTACTTC.